Sequencing of this TCR beta chain was carried out in a study of brain T cells in children with intractable seizures. Described time point: blood from clinic visit 5 months post-surgery; TSC patient then seizure free. Sequencing was limited to surgery cases with top T cell transcript signatures in brain tissue. Findings and limits, study-wide: Viral specificity was inferred only from CDR3 similarity; HCMV serostatus was unknown.

This CDR3 has 13 amino acids. CDR1 and CDR2 (germline): MGHDK, SYGVNS. With 4 bases removed from V and 1 base from J, the gap between germline ends came to 7 bases. On this clone itself: Its cognate antigen is unknown.

Profiled with immunoSEQ multiplex PCR; TCRdb holds only in-frame clones, not every one. The data show 340,000 or so clones, more than 85% seen once. The receptor was isolated from a boy in the first two years of life with tuberous sclerosis and intractable seizures. V usage is TRBV25-1 and J usage is TRBJ2-5, with D hard to call. The material sequenced was peripheral blood, taken more than 4 months after surgery. In nucleotides, the CDR3 is TGTGCCAGCAGTGTAGGCAGCCAAGAGACCCAGTACTTC. It specifies CASSVGSQETQYF.